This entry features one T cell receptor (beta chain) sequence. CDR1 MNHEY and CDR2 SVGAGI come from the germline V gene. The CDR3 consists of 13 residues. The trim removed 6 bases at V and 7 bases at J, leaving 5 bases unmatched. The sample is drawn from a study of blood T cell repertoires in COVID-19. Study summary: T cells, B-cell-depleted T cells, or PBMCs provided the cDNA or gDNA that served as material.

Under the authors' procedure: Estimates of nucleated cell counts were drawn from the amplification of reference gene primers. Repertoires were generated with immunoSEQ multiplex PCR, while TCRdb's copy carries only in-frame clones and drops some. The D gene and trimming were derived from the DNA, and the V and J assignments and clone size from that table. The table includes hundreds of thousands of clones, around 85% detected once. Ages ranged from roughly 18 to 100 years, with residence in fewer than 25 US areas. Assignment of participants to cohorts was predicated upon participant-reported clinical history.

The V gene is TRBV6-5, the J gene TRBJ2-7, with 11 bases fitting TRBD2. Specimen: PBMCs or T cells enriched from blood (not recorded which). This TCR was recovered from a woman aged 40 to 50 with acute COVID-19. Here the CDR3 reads CASSMGLAVEQYF. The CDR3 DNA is TGTGCCAGCAGCATGGGACTAGCGGTGGAGCAGTACTTC.